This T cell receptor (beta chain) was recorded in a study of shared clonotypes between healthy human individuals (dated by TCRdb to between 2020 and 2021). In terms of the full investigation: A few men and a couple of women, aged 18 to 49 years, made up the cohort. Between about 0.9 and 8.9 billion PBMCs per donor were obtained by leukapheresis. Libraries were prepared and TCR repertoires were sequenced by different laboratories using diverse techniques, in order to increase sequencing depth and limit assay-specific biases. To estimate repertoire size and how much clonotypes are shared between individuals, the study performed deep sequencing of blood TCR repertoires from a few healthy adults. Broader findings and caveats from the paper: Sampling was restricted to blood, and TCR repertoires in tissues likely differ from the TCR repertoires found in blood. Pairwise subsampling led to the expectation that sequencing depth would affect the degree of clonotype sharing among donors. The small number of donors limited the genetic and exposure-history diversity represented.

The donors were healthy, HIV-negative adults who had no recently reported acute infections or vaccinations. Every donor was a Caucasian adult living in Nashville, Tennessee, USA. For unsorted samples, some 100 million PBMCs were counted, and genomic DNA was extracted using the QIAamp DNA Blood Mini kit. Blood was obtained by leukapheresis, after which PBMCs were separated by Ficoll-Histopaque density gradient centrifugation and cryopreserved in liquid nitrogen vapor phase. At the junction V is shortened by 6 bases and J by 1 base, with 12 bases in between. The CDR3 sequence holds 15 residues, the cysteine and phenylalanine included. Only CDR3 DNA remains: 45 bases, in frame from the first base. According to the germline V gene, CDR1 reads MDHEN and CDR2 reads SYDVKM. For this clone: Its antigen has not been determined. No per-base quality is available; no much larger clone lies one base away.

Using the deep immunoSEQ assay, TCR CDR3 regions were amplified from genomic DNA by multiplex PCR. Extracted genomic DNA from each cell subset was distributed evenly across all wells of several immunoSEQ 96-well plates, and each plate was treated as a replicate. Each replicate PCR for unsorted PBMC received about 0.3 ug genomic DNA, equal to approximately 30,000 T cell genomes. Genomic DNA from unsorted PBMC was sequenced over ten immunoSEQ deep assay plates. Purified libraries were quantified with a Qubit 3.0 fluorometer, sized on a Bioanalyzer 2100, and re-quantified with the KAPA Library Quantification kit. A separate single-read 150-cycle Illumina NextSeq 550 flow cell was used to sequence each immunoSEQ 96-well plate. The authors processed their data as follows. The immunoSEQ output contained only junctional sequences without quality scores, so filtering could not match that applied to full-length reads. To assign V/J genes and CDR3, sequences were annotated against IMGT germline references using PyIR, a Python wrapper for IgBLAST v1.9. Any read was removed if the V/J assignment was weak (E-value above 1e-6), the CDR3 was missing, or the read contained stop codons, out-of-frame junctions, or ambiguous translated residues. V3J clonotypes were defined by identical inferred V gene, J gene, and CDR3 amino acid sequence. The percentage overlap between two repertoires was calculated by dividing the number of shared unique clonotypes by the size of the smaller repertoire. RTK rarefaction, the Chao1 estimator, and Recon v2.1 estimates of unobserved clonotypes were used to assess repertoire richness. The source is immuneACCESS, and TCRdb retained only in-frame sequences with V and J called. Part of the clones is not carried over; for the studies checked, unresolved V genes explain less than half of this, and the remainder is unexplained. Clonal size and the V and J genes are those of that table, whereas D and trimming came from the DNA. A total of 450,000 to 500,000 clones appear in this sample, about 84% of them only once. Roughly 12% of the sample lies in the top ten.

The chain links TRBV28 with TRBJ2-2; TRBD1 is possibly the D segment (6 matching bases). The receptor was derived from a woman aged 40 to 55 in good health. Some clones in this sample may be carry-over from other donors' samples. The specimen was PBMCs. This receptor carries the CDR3 CASSSPGQNTGELFF. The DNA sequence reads TGTGCCAGCAGCTCCCCGGGACAGAACACCGGGGAGCTGTTTTTT.